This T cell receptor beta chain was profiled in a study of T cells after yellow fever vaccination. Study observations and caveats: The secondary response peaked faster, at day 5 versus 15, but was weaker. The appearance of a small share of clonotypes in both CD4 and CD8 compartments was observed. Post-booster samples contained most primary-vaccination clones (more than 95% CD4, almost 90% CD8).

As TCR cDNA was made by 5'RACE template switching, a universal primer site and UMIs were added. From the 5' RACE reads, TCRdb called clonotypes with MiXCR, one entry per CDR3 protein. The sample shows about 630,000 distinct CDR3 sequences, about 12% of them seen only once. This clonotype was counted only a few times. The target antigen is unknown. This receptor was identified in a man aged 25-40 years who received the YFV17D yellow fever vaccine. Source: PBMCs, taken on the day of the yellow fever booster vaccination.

The CDR3 protein is CSPFSGGYEQYF. As DNA, the CDR3 is TGCAGTCCTTTTTCGGGAGGATACGAGCAGTACTTC. The rearrangement links TRBV20-1 to TRBJ2-7; 7 bases are shared with TRBD2. The germline V gene has CDR1 DFQATT and CDR2 SNEGSKA (reference sequence). V was pared by 8 bases and J by 4 bases, with 8 bases of the junction left unmatched. The length of the CDR3 is 12 residues.